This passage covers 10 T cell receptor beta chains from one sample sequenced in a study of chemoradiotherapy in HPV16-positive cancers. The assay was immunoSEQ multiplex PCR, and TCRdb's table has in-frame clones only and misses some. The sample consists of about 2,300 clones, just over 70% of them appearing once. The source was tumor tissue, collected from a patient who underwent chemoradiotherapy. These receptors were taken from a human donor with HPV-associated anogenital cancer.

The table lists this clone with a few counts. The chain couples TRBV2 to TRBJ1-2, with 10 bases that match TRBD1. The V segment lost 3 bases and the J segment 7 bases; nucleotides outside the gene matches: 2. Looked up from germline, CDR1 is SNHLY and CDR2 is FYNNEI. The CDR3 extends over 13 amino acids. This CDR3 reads CASSEGTGAGYTF. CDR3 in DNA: TGTGCCAGCAGTGAGGGGACAGGGGCTGGCTACACCTTC.

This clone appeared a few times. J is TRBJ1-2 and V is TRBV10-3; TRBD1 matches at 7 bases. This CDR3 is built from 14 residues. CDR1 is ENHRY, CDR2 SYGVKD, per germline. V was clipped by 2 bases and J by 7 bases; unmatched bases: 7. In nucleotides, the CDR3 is TGTGCCATCAGTGAGCGACAACAGGGGATTGGCTACACCTTC. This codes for CAISERQQGIGYTF.

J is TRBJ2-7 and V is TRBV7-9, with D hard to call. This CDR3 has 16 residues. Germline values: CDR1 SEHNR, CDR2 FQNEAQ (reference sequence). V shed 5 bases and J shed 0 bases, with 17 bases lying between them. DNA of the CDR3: TGTGCCAGCAGCCTACTGCCGGTTTCCCACTCCTACGAGCAGTACGTC. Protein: CASSLLPVSHSYEQYV.

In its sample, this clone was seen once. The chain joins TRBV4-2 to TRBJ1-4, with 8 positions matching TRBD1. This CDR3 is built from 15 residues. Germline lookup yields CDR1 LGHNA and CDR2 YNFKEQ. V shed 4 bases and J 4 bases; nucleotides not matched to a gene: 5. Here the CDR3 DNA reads TGTGCCAGCAGCCGCCGGACAGGGATTAATGAAAAACTGTTTTTT. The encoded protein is CASSRRTGINEKLFF.

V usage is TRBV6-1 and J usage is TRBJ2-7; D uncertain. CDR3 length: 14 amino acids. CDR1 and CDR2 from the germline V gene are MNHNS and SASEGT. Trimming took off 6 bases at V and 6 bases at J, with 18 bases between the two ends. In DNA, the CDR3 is TGTGCCAGCAGCCCTCGGGTGAACCTTGGCGAGCAGTACGTC. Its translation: CASSPRVNLGEQYV.

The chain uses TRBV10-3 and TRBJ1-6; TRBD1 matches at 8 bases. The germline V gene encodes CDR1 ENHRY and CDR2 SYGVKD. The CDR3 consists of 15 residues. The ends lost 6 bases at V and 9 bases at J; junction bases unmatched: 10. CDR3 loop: CAIRPGGETGSPLHF. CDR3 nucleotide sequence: TGTGCCATCAGACCAGGGGGCGAGACCGGTTCACCCCTCCACTTT.

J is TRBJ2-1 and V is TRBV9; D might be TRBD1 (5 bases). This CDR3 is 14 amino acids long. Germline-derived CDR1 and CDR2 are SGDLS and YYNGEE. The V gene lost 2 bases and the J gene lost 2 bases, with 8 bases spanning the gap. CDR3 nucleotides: TGTGCCAGCAGCGTGGAAGGGGCCTACAATGAGCAGTTCTTC. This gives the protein CASSVEGAYNEQFF.

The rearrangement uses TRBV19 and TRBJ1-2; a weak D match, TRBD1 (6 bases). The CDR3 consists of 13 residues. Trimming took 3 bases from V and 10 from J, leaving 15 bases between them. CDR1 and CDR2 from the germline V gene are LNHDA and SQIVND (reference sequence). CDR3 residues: CASSIRTATYYTF. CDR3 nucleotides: TGTGCCAGTAGTATCCGGACAGCCACTTACTACACCTTC.

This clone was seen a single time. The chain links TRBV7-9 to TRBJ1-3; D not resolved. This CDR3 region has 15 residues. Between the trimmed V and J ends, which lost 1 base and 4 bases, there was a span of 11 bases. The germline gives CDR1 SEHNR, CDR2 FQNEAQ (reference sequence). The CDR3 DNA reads TGTGCCAGCAGCTTAGGGCCATTATTGGGAAACACCATATATTTT. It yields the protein CASSLGPLLGNTIYF.

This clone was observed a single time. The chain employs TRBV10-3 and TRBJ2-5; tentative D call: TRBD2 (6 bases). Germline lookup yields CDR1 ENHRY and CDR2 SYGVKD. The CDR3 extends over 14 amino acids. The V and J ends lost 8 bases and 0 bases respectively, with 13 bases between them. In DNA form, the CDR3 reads TGTGCCATCGGTATCCGGGGGAACCAAGAGACCCAGTACTTC. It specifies CAIGIRGNQETQYF.